Below are 10 T cell receptor beta chains sequenced from a single sample in a study of cytomegalovirus exposure and HLA in healthy donors. Primers included in the PCR were 60 Vbeta and 13 Jbeta primers. The protocol was immunoSEQ multiplex PCR, while the TCRdb copy is restricted to in-frame clones and leaves out a portion. The table records 93,000 or so clones, approximately 66% of them present only once. The sample was PBMCs. These receptor sequences come from a woman between 50 and 59 years old in good health and CMV-seronegative.

The chain joins TRBV27 to TRBJ1-5; D call uncertain. V lost 2 bases to trimming and J lost 7 bases, with 9 bases between them. CDR3 size: 13 residues. Germline values: CDR1 MNHEY, CDR2 SMNVEV (reference sequence). The CDR3 coding sequence is TGTGCCAGCAGTTTAACGAGCGCCCAGCCCCAGCATTTT. Amino acids: CASSLTSAQPQHF.

This clone was seen only a few times. The chain couples TRBV27 to TRBJ2-7, with a weak D call TRBD2 (5 bases). Deletions cut 0 bases from V and 2 bases from J, with 11 bases between. This CDR3 has 15 residues. Germline values: CDR1 MNHEY, CDR2 SMNVEV (reference sequence). This CDR3 reads CASSLSALATYEQYF. The CDR3, as DNA: TGTGCCAGCAGTTTATCTGCTCTAGCCACCTACGAGCAGTACTTC.

CDR3 region: CASSVGPSGEAFF. Here the CDR3 DNA reads TGTGCCAGCAGCGTAGGCCCCAGCGGAGAAGCTTTCTTT. The chain carries TRBV9 and TRBJ1-1; no firm D call. This CDR3 has 13 residues. Trimming removed 0 bases from V and 8 bases from J, with 11 bases in between. The V gene's germline CDR1 is SGDLS and CDR2 YYNGEE.

This clone was seen more than once but under ten times. The CDR3 sequence is CASSKGGLAENYEQYF. The CDR3 DNA follows: TGTGCCAGCAGCAAAGGAGGACTAGCGGAAAACTACGAGCAGTACTTC. V gene TRBV5-4 combines with J gene TRBJ2-7; 10 bases are a match to TRBD2. Trimming took 4 bases from V and 3 from J; bases not matched to a gene: 10. CDR3 length: 16 amino acids. Germline V CDR1 and CDR2: SGHNT, YYREEE (reference sequence).

This clone came up a few times. The chain employs TRBV28 and TRBJ1-2; tentative D call: TRBD1 (6 bases). Deletions cut 6 bases from V and 8 bases from J, with 16 bases between. The CDR3 length is 13 residues. CDR1 is MDHEN, CDR2 SYDVKM, per germline. Written as DNA, the CDR3 is TGTGCCAGCAGATTTAGGGGACACTCCGGCTACACCTTC. The encoded protein is CASRFRGHSGYTF.

The chain links TRBV27 to TRBJ1-1, with 9 bases aligning to TRBD1. J was trimmed by 14 bases and V by 5 bases; bases with no gene match: 9. The germline CDR1 and CDR2 sequences are MNHEY and SMNVEV (reference sequence). The CDR3 runs 12 residues. The chain's CDR3 is CASSRWDRAPFF. In DNA, the CDR3 is TGTGCCAGCAGTCGTTGGGACAGGGCTCCCTTCTTT.

This clone came up a few times. The chain uses TRBV19 and TRBJ2-7; TRBD1 matches at 8 bases. The V and J ends lost 6 bases and 5 bases, in that order; junction bases with no gene match: 12. Germline CDR1 and CDR2: LNHDA and SQIVND (reference sequence). The CDR3 consists of 15 residues. The chain's CDR3 is CASRHAGQGGNEQYF. The CDR3 DNA reads as TGTGCCAGTAGGCACGCTGGACAGGGCGGGAACGAGCAGTACTTC. Drawing the rest from reference TRBV19 and TRBJ2-7, the complete variable domain is DGGITQSPKYLFRKEGQNVTLSCEQNLNHDAMYWYRQDPGQGLRLIYYSQIVNDFQKGDIAEGYSVSREKKESFPLTVTSAQKNPTAFYLCASRHAGQGGNEQYFGPGTRLTVT.

The chain carries TRBV2 and TRBJ2-3; no clear D gene. The V end lost 0 bases, the J end lost 4 bases, and 5 bases lay between the germline ends. Germline V gene data show CDR1 as SNHLY and CDR2 as FYNNEI. This CDR3 contains 13 residues. CDR3 in DNA: TGTGCCAGCAGTGAAGCCAGATCAGATACGCAGTATTTT. Translation gives CASSEARSDTQYF.

A few counts support this clone. The rearrangement joins TRBV5-4 to TRBJ2-7; TRBD1 agrees at 10 bases. The CDR3 runs 14 residues. From germline, CDR1 is SGHNT and CDR2 YYREEE (reference sequence). V shed 6 bases and J 1 base; nucleotides not matched to a gene: 4. CDR3: CASMDRGKSYEQYF. CDR3 nucleotide sequence: TGTGCCAGCATGGACAGGGGGAAGTCCTACGAGCAGTACTTC.

The chain uses TRBV6-5 and TRBJ1-1, with 9 bases aligning to TRBD1. CDR1 is MNHEY, CDR2 SVGAGI, per germline. The CDR3 covers 13 residues. J was trimmed by 5 bases and V by 6 bases; bases with no gene match: 4. CDR3 sequence (DNA): TGTGCCAGCAGGCGGACAGGGGAAACTGAAGCTTTCTTT. It specifies CASRRTGETEAFF.